A single sample is the source of the 9 T cell receptor beta chains below, sequenced in a study of blood T cell repertoires in COVID-19. Libraries were prepared by immunoSEQ multiplex PCR; TCRdb keeps only in-frame clonotypes and omits some of them. The sample shows 150,000 to 200,000 clones, roughly 83% of them seen only once. The sample taken for sequencing was peripheral blood. The origin of the receptors is a woman of 80 years or more with active or convalescent COVID-19.

V is TRBV29-1 and J is TRBJ1-3; D perhaps matches TRBD1 (6 bases). CDR3 length: 16 residues. V lost 4 bases to trimming and J lost 4 bases, with 20 bases between them. CDR1 SQVTM and CDR2 ANQGSEA come from the germline V gene. Here the CDR3 reads CSVAQSAKGDGNTIYF. In nucleotides, the CDR3 is TGCAGCGTTGCCCAATCGGCAAAGGGGGACGGAAACACCATATATTTT. Variable domain in full (rest from reference TRBV29-1 and TRBJ1-3): SAVISQKPSRDICQRGTSLTIQCQVDSQVTMMFWYRQQPGQSLTLIATANQGSEATYESGFVIDKFPISRPNLTFSTLTVSNMSPEDSSIYLCSVAQSAKGDGNTIYFGEGSWLTVV.

The chain joins TRBV5-5 to TRBJ1-2, with D hard to call. The CDR3 covers 13 residues. The V end was cut by 4 bases, the J end by 1 base, with 8 bases between. The germline gives CDR1 SGHKS, CDR2 YYEKEE (reference sequence). The CDR3 coding sequence is TGTGCCAGCAGCCCCGAGCTTAACTATGGCTACACCTTC. Translating it yields CASSPELNYGYTF.

The gene calls are TRBV7-8 and TRBJ2-5; possibly TRBD1 for D (7 bases). Germline V gene data show CDR1 as SGHVS and CDR2 as FQNEAQ. The ends were cut back, 6 bases at V and 2 bases at J, with 16 bases in the middle. The length of the CDR3 is 15 residues. This CDR3 is CASRGGPGQQETQYF. The CDR3 region has the DNA TGTGCCAGCAGGGGGGGTCCGGGACAGCAAGAGACCCAGTACTTC.

The chain has TRBV6-5 and TRBJ1-5; TRBD1 might be the D (6 bases). V was pared by 7 bases and J by 3 bases, with 16 bases between. This CDR3 contains 15 residues. Germline lookup yields CDR1 MNHEY and CDR2 SVGAGI. The CDR3 here is CASTYTGTINQPQHF. The CDR3 DNA is TGTGCCAGCACCTACACTGGGACAATCAATCAGCCCCAGCATTTT.

In DNA, the CDR3 is TGTGCCAGCAGCTCCTTACAGGGGGCAGGGTGGAATGAGCAGTTCTTC. Encoded protein: CASSSLQGAGWNEQFF. The chain employs TRBV11-3 and TRBJ2-1; 9 nucleotides match TRBD1. The J segment lost 7 bases and the V segment lost 4 bases, leaving 11 bases of the junction unmatched. This CDR3 spans 16 amino acids. Per germline, CDR1 SGHNT and CDR2 YENEEA.

The chain couples TRBV6-2 or TRBV6-3 to TRBJ2-4; D possibly corresponds to TRBD2 (7 bases). Germline V CDR1 and CDR2: MNHEY, SVGEGT. The CDR3 covers 17 residues. V was trimmed by 0 bases and J by 8 bases, leaving 20 bases between them. In DNA form, the CDR3 reads TGTGCCAGCAGTTACTCGGGGGGGCCGTGGGGAAAAGACATTCAGTACTTC. This sequence encodes CASSYSGGPWGKDIQYF.

The chain uses TRBV21-1 and TRBJ2-2; TRBD2 is the table's D call, not checked against the DNA. TRBV21-1 is classified as a pseudogene. The CDR3 loop spans 14 amino acids. The CDR3 DNA is TGTGCCAGCAGCAAAGACCGGGACACCGGGGAGCTGTTTTTT. It encodes CASSKDRDTGELFF.

The chain is built from TRBV19 and TRBJ2-7, with TRBD1 matching over 7 bases. Trimming cost V 5 bases and J 6 bases; bases outside gene matches: 7. Germline V gene lookup returns CDR1 LNHDA and CDR2 SQIVND (reference sequence). The CDR3 is 13 amino acids. This CDR3 is CASSAQGTVEQYF. CDR3 nucleotides: TGTGCCAGTAGTGCCCAAGGGACAGTCGAGCAGTACTTC. The full variable domain, with the rest looked up from reference TRBV19 and TRBJ2-7, is DGGITQSPKYLFRKEGQNVTLSCEQNLNHDAMYWYRQDPGQGLRLIYYSQIVNDFQKGDIAEGYSVSREKKESFPLTVTSAQKNPTAFYLCASSAQGTVEQYFGPGTRLTVT.

This clone was found once. This sequence joins TRBV5-1 and TRBJ1-4; D gene uncertain. The CDR3 is made up of 15 amino acids. Trimming cost V 3 bases and J 3 bases, with 12 bases left between them. The germline gives CDR1 SGHRS, CDR2 YFSETQ. CDR3 nucleotides: TGCGCCAGCAGCTCCCTCCCGGGGTCTAATGAAAAACTGTTTTTT. This codes for CASSSLPGSNEKLFF. The full variable domain, with the rest looked up from reference TRBV5-1 and TRBJ1-4, is KAGVTQTPRYLIKTRGQQVTLSCSPISGHRSVSWYQQTPGQGLQFLFEYFSETQRNKGNFPGRFSGRQFSNSRSEMNVSTLELGDSALYLCASSSLPGSNEKLFFGSGTQLSVL.